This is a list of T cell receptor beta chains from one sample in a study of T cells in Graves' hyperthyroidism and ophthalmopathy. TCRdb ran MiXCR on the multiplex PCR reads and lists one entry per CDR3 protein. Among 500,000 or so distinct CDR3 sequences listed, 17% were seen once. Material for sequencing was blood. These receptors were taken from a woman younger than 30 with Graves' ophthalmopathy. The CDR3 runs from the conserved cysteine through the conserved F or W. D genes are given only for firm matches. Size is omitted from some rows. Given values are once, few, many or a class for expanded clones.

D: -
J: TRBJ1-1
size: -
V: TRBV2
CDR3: CASRVQMNTEAFF
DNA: TGTGCCAGCAGGGTGCAAATGAACACTGAAGCTTTCTTT

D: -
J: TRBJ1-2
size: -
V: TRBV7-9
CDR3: CASSLTPGFRDIYGYTF
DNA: TGTGCCAGCAGCTTGACGCCAGGGTTTAGAGATATTTATGGCTACACCTTC

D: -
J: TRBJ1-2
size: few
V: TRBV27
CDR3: CASSSGRGANYGYTF
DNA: TGTGCCAGCAGCTCGGGTAGGGGTGCCAACTATGGCTACACCTTC

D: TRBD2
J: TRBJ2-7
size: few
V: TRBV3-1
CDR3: CASSQTPSGVPRIYEQYF
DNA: TGTGCCAGCAGCCAAACCCCCAGCGGGGTACCTAGGATCTACGAGCAGTACTTC

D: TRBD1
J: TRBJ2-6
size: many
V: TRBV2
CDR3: CASRDRGTGANVLTF
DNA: TGTGCCAGCAGGGACAGGGGGACTGGGGCCAACGTCCTGACTTTC

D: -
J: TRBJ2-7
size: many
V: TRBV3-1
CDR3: CASSQDAGVVVEQYF
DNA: TGTGCCAGCAGCCAAGATGCAGGGGTAGTCGTCGAGCAGTACTTC

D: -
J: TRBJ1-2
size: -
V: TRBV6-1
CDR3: CASSESSGTNYGYTF
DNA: TGTGCCAGCAGTGAGTCGAGCGGGACTAACTATGGCTACACCTTC

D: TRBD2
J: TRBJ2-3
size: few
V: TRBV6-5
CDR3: CASSPSGLVSTDTQYF
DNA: TGTGCCAGCAGTCCCTCGGGACTAGTTAGCACAGATACGCAGTATTTT

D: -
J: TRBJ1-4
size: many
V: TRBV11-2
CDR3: CASSLDVRTDEKLFF
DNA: TGTGCCAGCAGCTTAGACGTTCGGACAGATGAAAAACTGTTTTTT

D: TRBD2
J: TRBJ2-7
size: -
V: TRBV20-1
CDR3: CSAKAGGFGQYF
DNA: TGCAGTGCTAAGGCGGGAGGTTTCGGGCAGTACTTC

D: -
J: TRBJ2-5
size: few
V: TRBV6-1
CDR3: CASTTRALYQETQYF
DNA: TGTGCCAGCACCACAAGGGCCTTGTACCAAGAGACCCAGTACTTC

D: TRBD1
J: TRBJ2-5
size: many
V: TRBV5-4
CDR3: CASSGRTGGDETQYF
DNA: TGTGCCAGCAGCGGAAGGACAGGGGGCGATGAGACCCAGTACTTC

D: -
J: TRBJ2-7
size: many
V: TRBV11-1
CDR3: CASSLANTEQYF
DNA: TGTGCCAGCAGCTTAGCGAACACCGAGCAGTACTTC

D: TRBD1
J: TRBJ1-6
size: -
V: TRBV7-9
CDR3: CASSMTGVAYNSPLHF
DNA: TGTGCCAGCAGCATGACAGGGGTTGCCTATAATTCACCCCTCCACTTT

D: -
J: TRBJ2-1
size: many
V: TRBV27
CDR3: CASSLSGGTLPYNEQFF
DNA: TGTGCCAGCAGTTTATCAGGAGGGACCCTCCCCTACAATGAGCAGTTCTTC

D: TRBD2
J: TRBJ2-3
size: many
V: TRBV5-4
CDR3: CASTLRGGDTQYF
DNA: TGTGCCAGCACTCTTCGGGGGGGAGATACGCAGTATTTT

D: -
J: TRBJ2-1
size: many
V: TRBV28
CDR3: CASSFRGSYNEQFF
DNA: TGTGCCAGCAGTTTCAGGGGCTCCTACAATGAGCAGTTCTTC

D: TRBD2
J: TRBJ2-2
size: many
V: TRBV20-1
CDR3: CSARRLAGETGELFF
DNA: TGCAGTGCTAGACGACTAGCGGGAGAAACCGGGGAGCTGTTTTTT

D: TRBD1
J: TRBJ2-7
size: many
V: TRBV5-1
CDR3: CASSVSTGDPYEQYF
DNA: TGCGCCAGCAGCGTGAGTACAGGGGACCCCTACGAGCAGTACTTC

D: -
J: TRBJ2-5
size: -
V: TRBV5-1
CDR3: CASSFRQGGPETQYF
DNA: TGCGCCAGCAGCTTCCGACAGGGAGGACCGGAGACCCAGTACTTC

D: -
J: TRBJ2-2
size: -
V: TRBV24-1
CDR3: CATSKGVLGDWSQSNTGELFF
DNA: TGTGCCACCAGTAAGGGGGTCTTAGGAGACTGGTCCCAATCGAACACCGGGGAGCTGTTTTTT

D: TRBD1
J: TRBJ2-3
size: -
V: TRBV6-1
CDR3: CASSTDRASQDTQYF
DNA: TGTGCCAGCAGTACAGACAGGGCGAGTCAAGATACGCAGTATTTT